This passage covers 28 T cell receptor beta chains from one sample sequenced in a study of blood T cells in healthy people across ages. It was with a sample-barcoded 5' primer and a J-beta primer mix that a second PCR of about 6 to 12 cycles was run. TCRdb passed the 5' RACE reads through MiXCR, listing each CDR3 protein once. The sample records approximately 690,000 distinct CDR3 sequences, approximately 59% being singletons. Sample: blood. All receptors come from a man aged 60 to 69 in good health.

This chain connects TRBV20-1 to TRBJ2-1, with TRBD1 matching 12 bases. The CDR3 is made up of 14 amino acids. V lost 6 bases to trimming and J lost 8 bases; unmatched junction nucleotides: 8. Germline CDR1 is DFQATT and CDR2 is SNEGSKA (reference sequence). The CDR3 DNA follows: TGCAGTGCCACCTCCGGGACAGGGGGCTATGAGCAGTTCTTC. The encoded protein is CSATSGTGGYEQFF.

The rearrangement joins TRBV11-2 to TRBJ1-4; 10 bases align to TRBD1. The CDR3 spans 14 residues. Germline CDR1 is SGHAT and CDR2 is FQNNGV. The ends lost 5 bases at V and 7 bases at J; junction bases unmatched: 4. Written as DNA, the CDR3 is TGTGCCAGCAGCATCGACAGGGGGCGTGAAAAACTGTTTTTT. The encoded protein is CASSIDRGREKLFF.

Comment on this clonotype: The conserved closing phenylalanine or tryptophan is absent in this CDR3, likely reflecting a read error. The chain combines TRBV4-1 with TRBJ2-4, with D perhaps TRBD2 (6 bases). The CDR3 consists of 19 residues. The germline V gene encodes CDR1 MGHRA and CDR2 YSYEKL. With 1 base removed from V and 1 base from J, the gap between germline ends came to 20 bases. CDR3 nucleotides: TGCGCCAGCAGCCAAGGTCCGGTCCCAGGGAGGCGGGCCAAAAACATTCAGTACATC. This translates into CASSQGPVPGRRAKNIQYI.

This clonotype was counted a few times. V is TRBV5-1 and J is TRBJ1-6; 10 nucleotides line up with TRBD1. Germline-derived CDR1 and CDR2 are SGHRS and YFSETQ. Trimming took 3 bases from V and 9 from J; bases not matched to a gene: 9. CDR3 length equals 16 residues. As DNA, the CDR3 is TGCGCCAGCAGCTCCCTCGGAGGGGACAGGGGTTCACCCCTCCACTTT. This encodes CASSSLGGDRGSPLHF.

This clonotype is medium-sized (0.01 to 0.1%) by share. This chain's CDR3 is CASSSLWDRYEKLFF. The CDR3 nucleotides are TGTGCCAGCAGTTCATTGTGGGACCGCTATGAAAAACTGTTTTTT. The rearrangement uses TRBV27 and TRBJ1-4; the D gene is possibly TRBD1 (5 bases). The length of the CDR3 is 15 residues. V gave up 4 bases and J gave up 6 bases, with 15 bases separating them. Germline V gene lookup returns CDR1 MNHEY and CDR2 SMNVEV (reference sequence).

The V call is TRBV5-1, the J call TRBJ1-1, with D perhaps matching TRBD1 (5 bases). The CDR3 is 14 residues long. Germline V gene lookup returns CDR1 SGHRS and CDR2 YFSETQ. Trimming left V 2 bases short and J 2 bases short, with 10 bases between. This CDR3 reads CASSLWDGNTEAFF. The CDR3 region has the DNA TGCGCCAGCAGCTTATGGGACGGTAACACTGAAGCTTTCTTT.

V and J are TRBV12-3 or TRBV12-4 and TRBJ2-3; 8 nucleotides match TRBD1. After removal of 5 bases from V and 6 bases from J, the junction contained 10 bases not matched to a gene. This CDR3 region has 15 residues. The CDR3 DNA follows: TGTGCCAGCAGTCCGGACAGGGCGGCAAGGGATACGCAGTATTTT. Protein sequence: CASSPDRAARDTQYF.

The chain links TRBV29-1 to TRBJ2-7, with 9 nucleotides matching TRBD1. Trimming took 7 bases from V and 3 from J; bases not matched to a gene: 4. CDR3 length: 12 amino acids. The V gene's germline CDR1 is SQVTM and CDR2 ANQGSEA. The CDR3 sequence: CSAVTGGYEQYF. The CDR3 coding sequence is TGCAGCGCTGTGACAGGGGGCTACGAGCAGTACTTC.

In its sample, this clonotype was seen a few times. The chain carries TRBV5-4 and TRBJ2-5; D may be TRBD1 (6 bases). Trimming removed 2 bases at V and 0 bases at J, with 11 bases between. The CDR3 loop spans 15 amino acids. Germline CDR1 is SGHNT and CDR2 is YYREEE (reference sequence). The DNA for the CDR3 is TGTGCCAGCAGCTTTTCCCAGGGGTACCAAGAGACCCAGTACTTC. Amino acids: CASSFSQGYQETQYF.

The chain carries TRBV6-2 or TRBV6-3 and TRBJ2-7; D gene unclear. Germline CDR1 and CDR2: MNHEY and SVGEGT. The germline V and J ends were trimmed by 5 bases and 7 bases, with 9 bases remaining between them. The CDR3 length is 11 residues. The CDR3 sequence: CASSGVREQYF. CDR3 coding DNA: TGTGCCAGCAGTGGTGTACGAGAGCAGTACTTC.

A note on this clonotype: A read error is possible here, since a much larger clone lies one base away. The chain recombines TRBV5-5 with TRBJ2-7; D unclear. The DNA matches TRBJ2-5 better at its end, which makes the J call doubtful. The CDR3 runs to 15 residues. The V gene's germline CDR1 is SGHKS and CDR2 YYEKEE (reference sequence). In DNA form, the CDR3 reads TGTGCCAGCAGCTTCGGCATGGCAGGACGAGAGACCCAGTACTTC. It encodes CASSFGMAGRETQYF.

This chain joins TRBV7-8 and TRBJ2-3; TRBD1 might be the D (5 bases). The CDR3 is 15 residues long. The V gene lost 3 bases and the J gene lost 4 bases, with 14 bases spanning the gap. CDR1 is SGHVS, CDR2 FQNEAQ, per germline. CDR3 in DNA: TGTGCCAGCAGCTTTTGGAGTCAGGGTTCAGATACGCAGTATTTT. The encoded protein is CASSFWSQGSDTQYF.

This clonotype was seen once. V is TRBV7-2 and J is TRBJ1-2; a weak D match, TRBD1 (5 bases). V was clipped by 3 bases and J by 7 bases, with 12 bases between them. The CDR3 length is 13 residues. The germline V gene has CDR1 SGHTA and CDR2 FQGNSA. The CDR3: CASSLGDWSGYTF. As DNA, the CDR3 is TGTGCCAGCAGCTTGGGGGACTGGTCTGGCTACACCTTC.

This chain uses TRBV18 with TRBJ1-1; tentatively, D is TRBD1 (5 bases). This CDR3 is 16 amino acids long. The V gene lost 6 bases and the J gene lost 0 bases, with 17 bases spanning the gap. The germline V gene has CDR1 KGHSH and CDR2 LQKENI. In nucleotides, the CDR3 is TGTGCCAGCTCGCGAGTTCCCGACAGATTGAACACTGAAGCTTTCTTT. Its translation: CASSRVPDRLNTEAFF.

V gene TRBV4-1 combines with J gene TRBJ2-1; no definite D call. Per germline, CDR1 MGHRA and CDR2 YSYEKL. V lost 2 bases, J lost 7 bases, and 18 bases lay in between. This CDR3 has 16 amino acids. CDR3 nucleotides: TGCGCCAGCAGCCAAACTCCCCCCCATCTTCGGAATGAGCAGTTCTTC. This translates into CASSQTPPHLRNEQFF.

This clonotype was picked up a small number of times. J is TRBJ2-2 and V is TRBV2; D is possibly TRBD1 (5 bases). CDR1 is SNHLY and CDR2 is FYNNEI in the germline V gene. CDR3 length: 16 residues. Trimming cost V 6 bases and J 3 bases, with 17 bases left between them. The CDR3 loop reads CASSLRPPRDTGELFF. The CDR3 DNA is TGTGCCAGCAGCCTCAGGCCACCCAGGGACACCGGGGAGCTGTTTTTT.

This clonotype was observed at least ten times. This chain joins TRBV12-3 or TRBV12-4 and TRBJ2-5; tentative D call: TRBD2 (6 bases). This CDR3 has 15 amino acids. V shed 6 bases and J shed 1 base, with 15 bases lying between them. CDR3 sequence reads: CASSRETGAQETQYF. CDR3 nucleotide sequence: TGTGCCAGCAGCCGGGAGACCGGGGCCCAAGAGACCCAGTACTTC.

This chain uses TRBV6-2 or TRBV6-3 with TRBJ2-3, with D unclear. The V end was cut by 1 base, the J end by 2 bases, with 10 bases between. The CDR3 length is 15 residues. CDR1 is MNHEY, CDR2 SVGEGT, per germline. CDR3 sequence (DNA): TGTGCCAGCAGTTACTGGTCCTCAGACACAGATACGCAGTATTTT. Amino acids: CASSYWSSDTDTQYF.

This clonotype was detected only a few times. The chain employs TRBV4-1 and TRBJ2-7; 9 bases line up with TRBD1. The J call is doubtful: the DNA matches TRBJ2-5 better. The germline V gene encodes CDR1 MGHRA and CDR2 YSYEKL. The CDR3 has 16 residues. The CDR3 DNA follows: TGCGCCAGCAGCCCTGGGGACAGGGCGCCGCGAGAGACCCAGTACTTC. Translating gives CASSPGDRAPRETQYF.

This clonotype was counted at least ten times. V usage is TRBV24-1 and J usage is TRBJ1-2; D remains unclear. The CDR3 spans 14 residues. The V and J ends lost 4 bases and 2 bases respectively, with 10 bases between them. Germline lookup yields CDR1 KGHDR and CDR2 SFDVKD. This chain's CDR3 is CATSDPDVNYGYTF. Here the CDR3 DNA reads TGTGCCACCAGTGACCCGGACGTAAACTATGGCTACACCTTC.

V and J are TRBV5-1 and TRBJ1-1, with 7 bases aligning to TRBD1. In germline, CDR1 is SGHRS, CDR2 YFSETQ. Germline trimming cut 4 bases from V and 1 base from J; bases unmatched to any gene: 13. There are 17 residues in the CDR3. The CDR3 nucleotides are TGCGCCAGCAGCGATACCGGGCAGGGGGGGCCGAACACTGAAGCTTTCTTT. Amino acid sequence: CASSDTGQGGPNTEAFF.

This clonotype was detected only a few times. The CDR3, as DNA: TGTGCCAGCAGTGTACAGGGGAACTATGGCTACACCTTC. Amino acids: CASSVQGNYGYTF. The rearrangement joins TRBV2 to TRBJ1-2; 7 bases align to TRBD1. The germline V gene has CDR1 SNHLY and CDR2 FYNNEI. Losses at the gene ends were 4 bases for V and 2 bases for J; bases not matched to a gene: 1. The CDR3 has 13 residues.

This clonotype occurred a few times. The chain links TRBV28 to TRBJ2-3, with D unclear. The CDR3 is 12 residues long. CDR1 is MDHEN, CDR2 SYDVKM, per germline. V dropped 7 bases and J dropped 4 bases, with 9 bases sitting between them. The CDR3 protein is CASTSRSDTQYF. The DNA of the CDR3 is TGTGCCAGCACCTCTCGGTCAGATACGCAGTATTTT.

The genes are TRBV20-1 and TRBJ1-1; tentatively, D is TRBD1 (5 bases). CDR3 length equals 14 residues. V lost 0 bases, J lost 0 bases, and 8 bases lay in between. Per germline, CDR1 DFQATT and CDR2 SNEGSKA (reference sequence). The CDR3 DNA sequence: TGCAGTGCTAGAGACGGACAACTGAACACTGAAGCTTTCTTT. Its protein is CSARDGQLNTEAFF.

The chain joins TRBV21-1 to TRBJ1-1; the listed D gene, TRBD1, was not tested against the DNA. TRBV21-1 is deemed a pseudogene. The CDR3 length is 15 residues. The CDR3 DNA follows: TGTGCCAGCAGCAAAAGAACACCCTGGAGCTGCGAAGCTTTCTTT. It is translated as CASSKRTPWSCEAFF.

This rearrangement joins TRBV5-1 to TRBJ2-2; D gene ambiguous. Trimming pared 0 bases from V and 4 bases from J, leaving 10 bases between. The CDR3 spans 15 residues. Germline V gives CDR1 SGHRS, CDR2 YFSETQ. The CDR3 is CASSLGAQTTGELFF. DNA of the CDR3: TGCGCCAGCAGCTTGGGCGCACAAACCACCGGGGAGCTGTTTTTT.

Worth noting for this clonotype: An end of the junction differs from the germline gene, which may be a read error. This chain's CDR3 is CAISKGTLRETQYF. CDR3 bases: TGTGCCATCAGTAAGGGGACACTTAGGGAGACCCAGTACTTC. This chain connects TRBV6-5 to TRBJ2-5; D is possibly TRBD1 (6 bases). The CDR3 covers 14 residues. From germline, CDR1 is MNHEY and CDR2 SVGAGI.

V is TRBV29-1 and J is TRBJ2-5; TRBD1 matches at 8 bases. The length of the CDR3 is 13 residues. V was clipped by 8 bases and J by 7 bases; unmatched bases: 12. CDR1 is SQVTM, CDR2 ANQGSEA, per germline. CDR3 sequence reads: CSHLFTGGGTQYF. CDR3 bases: TGCAGCCACCTTTTTACAGGGGGAGGGACCCAGTACTTC.